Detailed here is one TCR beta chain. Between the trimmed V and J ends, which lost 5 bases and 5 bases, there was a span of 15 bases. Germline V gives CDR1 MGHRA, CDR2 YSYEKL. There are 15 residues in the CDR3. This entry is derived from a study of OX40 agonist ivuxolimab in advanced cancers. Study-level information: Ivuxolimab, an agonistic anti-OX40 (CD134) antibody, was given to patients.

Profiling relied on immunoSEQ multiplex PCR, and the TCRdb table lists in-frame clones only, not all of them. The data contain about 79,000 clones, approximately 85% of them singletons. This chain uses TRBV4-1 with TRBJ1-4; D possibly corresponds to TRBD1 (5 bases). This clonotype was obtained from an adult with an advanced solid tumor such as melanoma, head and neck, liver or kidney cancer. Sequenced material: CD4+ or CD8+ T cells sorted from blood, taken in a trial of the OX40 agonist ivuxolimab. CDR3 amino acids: CASSFEGAGNEKLFF. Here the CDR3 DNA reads TGCGCCAGCAGCTTCGAAGGGGCAGGGAATGAAAAACTGTTTTTT.